This entry features one T cell receptor (beta chain) sequence. What antigen it recognizes has not been identified. Base qualities are not at hand, and no much larger clone is one base apart. This record comes from a study of control samples from healthy donors and cancer patients (TCRdb year 2020). The library was generated by the immunoSEQ multiplex PCR assay. TCRdb retrieved this table from immuneACCESS and kept in-frame rearrangements only. Not all clones are present; in checked studies, unresolved V genes account for under half, and no reason is known for the remainder. For this sample the table gives around 12,000 clones, of which 90% to 95% were detected only once. The ten top clones hold about 15% of the sample. The sample was PBMCs. The receptor was derived from an older man with lung cancer.

The nucleotide sequence is TGTGCCAGCAGTATCATACTCAGGGAAGGGGAAGGCTACACCTTC. This is translated as CASSIILREGEGYTF. The rearrangement combines TRBV5-6 with TRBJ1-2; a tentative D match to TRBD1 spans 5 bases. The V and J ends are trimmed by 5 bases and 8 bases, leaving 22 bases between them. The germline V gene sets CDR1 to SGHDT and CDR2 to YYEEEE. Measured from the cysteine to the phenylalanine, the CDR3 is 15 residues long. Only the CDR3 part of the read is kept: 45 bases, read in frame from the first base.